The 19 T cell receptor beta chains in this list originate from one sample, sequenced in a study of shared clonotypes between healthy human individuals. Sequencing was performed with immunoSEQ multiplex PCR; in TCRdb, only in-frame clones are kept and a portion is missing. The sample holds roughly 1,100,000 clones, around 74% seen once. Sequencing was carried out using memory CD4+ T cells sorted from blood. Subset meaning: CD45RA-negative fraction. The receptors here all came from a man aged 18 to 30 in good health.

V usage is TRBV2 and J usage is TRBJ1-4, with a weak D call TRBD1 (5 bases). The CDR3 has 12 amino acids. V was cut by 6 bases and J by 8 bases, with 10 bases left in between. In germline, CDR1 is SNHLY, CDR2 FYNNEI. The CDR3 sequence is CASRGGREKLFF. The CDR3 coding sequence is TGTGCCAGCAGGGGGGGGAGGGAAAAACTGTTTTTT.

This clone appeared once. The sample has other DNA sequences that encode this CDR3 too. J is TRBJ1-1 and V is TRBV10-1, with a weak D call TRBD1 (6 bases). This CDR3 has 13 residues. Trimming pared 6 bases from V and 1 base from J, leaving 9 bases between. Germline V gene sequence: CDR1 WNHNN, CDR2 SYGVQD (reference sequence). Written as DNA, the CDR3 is TGCGCCAGCAGACGGACAGCGAACACTGAAGCTTTCTTT. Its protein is CASRRTANTEAFF.

The CDR3 nucleotides read TGTGCCTGCGGAGTTGCCGGGGCCAACGTCCTGACTTTC. The encoded protein is CACGVAGANVLTF. The chain uses TRBV30 and TRBJ2-6; no definite D call. This CDR3 has 13 residues. Germline V gene data show CDR1 as GTSNPN and CDR2 as SVGIG (reference sequence). V lost 6 bases to trimming and J lost 4 bases, with 10 bases between them. Complete variable domain (other parts from reference TRBV30 and TRBJ2-6): SQTIHQWPATLVQPVGSPLSLECTVEGTSNPNLYWYRQAAGRGLQLLFYSVGIGQISSEVPQNLSASRPQDRQFILSSKKLLLSDSGFYLCACGVAGANVLTFGAGSRLTVL.

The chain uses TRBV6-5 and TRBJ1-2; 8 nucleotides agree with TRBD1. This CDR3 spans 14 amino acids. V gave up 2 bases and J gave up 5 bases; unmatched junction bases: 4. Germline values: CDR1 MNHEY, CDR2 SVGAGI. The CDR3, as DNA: TGTGCCAGCAGTTACCGACAGGGGTCGTATGGCTACACCTTC. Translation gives CASSYRQGSYGYTF.

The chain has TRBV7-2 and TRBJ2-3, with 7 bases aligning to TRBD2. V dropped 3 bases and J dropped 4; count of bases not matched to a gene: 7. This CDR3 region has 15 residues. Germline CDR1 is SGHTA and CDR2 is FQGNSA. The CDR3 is CASSLGSGVPDTQYF. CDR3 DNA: TGTGCCAGCAGCTTGGGAAGCGGGGTGCCAGATACGCAGTATTTT.

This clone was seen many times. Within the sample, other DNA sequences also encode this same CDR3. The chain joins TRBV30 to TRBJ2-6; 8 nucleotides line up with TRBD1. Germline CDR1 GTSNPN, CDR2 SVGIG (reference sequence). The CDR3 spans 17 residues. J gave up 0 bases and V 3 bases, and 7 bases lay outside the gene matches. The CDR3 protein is CAWRAGQGASGANVLTF. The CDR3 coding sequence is TGTGCCTGGAGGGCGGGTCAGGGGGCCTCTGGGGCCAACGTCCTGACTTTC.

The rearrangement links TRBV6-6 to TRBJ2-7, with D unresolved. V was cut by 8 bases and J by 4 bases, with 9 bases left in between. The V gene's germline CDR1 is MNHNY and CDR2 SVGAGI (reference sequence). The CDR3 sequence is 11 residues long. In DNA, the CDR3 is TGTGCCAGCGGCTCGGAATACGAGCAGTACTTC. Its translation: CASGSEYEQYF.

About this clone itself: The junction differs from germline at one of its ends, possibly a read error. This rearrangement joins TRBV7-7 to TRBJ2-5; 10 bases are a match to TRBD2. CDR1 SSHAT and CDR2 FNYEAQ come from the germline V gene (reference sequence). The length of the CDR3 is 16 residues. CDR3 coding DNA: TGTGCTAGCAGCTGGGGAACTAGCGGGGCCCAAGAGACCCAGTACTTC. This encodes CASSWGTSGAQETQYF.

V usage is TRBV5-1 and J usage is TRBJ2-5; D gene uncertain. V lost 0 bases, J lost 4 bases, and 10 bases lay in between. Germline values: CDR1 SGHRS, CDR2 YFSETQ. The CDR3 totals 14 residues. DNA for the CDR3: TGCGCCAGCAGCTTGGCCGGCATGGGAGAGACCCAGTACTTC. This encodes CASSLAGMGETQYF.

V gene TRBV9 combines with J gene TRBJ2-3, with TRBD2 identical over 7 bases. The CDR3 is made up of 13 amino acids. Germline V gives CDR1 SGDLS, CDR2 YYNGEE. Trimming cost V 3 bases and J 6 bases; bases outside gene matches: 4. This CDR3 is CASSGLAFDTQYF. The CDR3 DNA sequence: TGTGCCAGCAGCGGACTAGCTTTTGATACGCAGTATTTT. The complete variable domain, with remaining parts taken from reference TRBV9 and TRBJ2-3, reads DSGVTQTPKHLITATGQRVTLRCSPRSGDLSVYWYQQSLDQGLQFLIQYYNGEERAKGNILERFSAQQFPDLHSELNLSSLELGDSALYFCASSGLAFDTQYFGPGTRLTVL.

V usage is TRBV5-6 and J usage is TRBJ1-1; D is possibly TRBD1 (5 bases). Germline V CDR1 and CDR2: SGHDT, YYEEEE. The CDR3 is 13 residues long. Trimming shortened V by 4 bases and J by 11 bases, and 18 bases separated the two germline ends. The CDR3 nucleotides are TGTGCCAGCAGCGGCAGCCGGCGGGGCGGCGCTTTCTTT. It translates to CASSGSRRGGAFF.

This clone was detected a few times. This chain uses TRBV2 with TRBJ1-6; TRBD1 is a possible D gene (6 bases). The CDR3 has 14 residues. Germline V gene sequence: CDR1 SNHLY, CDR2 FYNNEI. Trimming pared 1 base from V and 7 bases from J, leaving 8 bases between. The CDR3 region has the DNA TGTGCCAGCAGTGAAGAAGGACAGAATTCACCCCTCCACTTT. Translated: CASSEEGQNSPLHF.

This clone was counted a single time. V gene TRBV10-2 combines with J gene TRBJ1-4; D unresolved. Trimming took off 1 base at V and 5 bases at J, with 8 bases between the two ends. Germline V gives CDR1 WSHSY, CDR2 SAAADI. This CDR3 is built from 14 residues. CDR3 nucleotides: TGCGCCAGCAGTGAGTTGGACGGGAATGAAAAACTGTTTTTT. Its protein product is CASSELDGNEKLFF.

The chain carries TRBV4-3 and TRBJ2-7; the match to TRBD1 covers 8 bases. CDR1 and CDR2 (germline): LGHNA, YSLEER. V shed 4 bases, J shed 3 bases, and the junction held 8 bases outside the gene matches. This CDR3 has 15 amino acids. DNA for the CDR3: TGCGCCAGCAGCCGACGATTGGACAGGGACTACGAGCAGTACTTC. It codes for CASSRRLDRDYEQYF.

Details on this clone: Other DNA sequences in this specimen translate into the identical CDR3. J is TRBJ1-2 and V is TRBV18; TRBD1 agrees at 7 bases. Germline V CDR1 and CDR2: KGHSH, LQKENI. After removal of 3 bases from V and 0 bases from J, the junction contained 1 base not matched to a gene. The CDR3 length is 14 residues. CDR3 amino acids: CASSPGQSNYGYTF. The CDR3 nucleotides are TGTGCCAGCTCACCGGGACAGTCTAACTATGGCTACACCTTC.

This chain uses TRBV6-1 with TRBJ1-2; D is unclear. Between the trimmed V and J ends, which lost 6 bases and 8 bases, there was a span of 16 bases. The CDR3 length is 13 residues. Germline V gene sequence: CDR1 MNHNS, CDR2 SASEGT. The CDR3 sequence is CASREKISRGYTF. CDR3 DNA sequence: TGTGCCAGCAGGGAAAAAATATCCCGGGGCTACACCTTC.

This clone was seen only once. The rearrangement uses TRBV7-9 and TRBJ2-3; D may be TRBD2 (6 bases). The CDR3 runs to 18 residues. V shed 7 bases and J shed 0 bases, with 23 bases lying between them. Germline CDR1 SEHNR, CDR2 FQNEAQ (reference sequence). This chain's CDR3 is CASTPPDYKVESTDTQYF. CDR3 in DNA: TGTGCCAGCACCCCTCCGGACTACAAAGTGGAAAGCACAGATACGCAGTATTTT.

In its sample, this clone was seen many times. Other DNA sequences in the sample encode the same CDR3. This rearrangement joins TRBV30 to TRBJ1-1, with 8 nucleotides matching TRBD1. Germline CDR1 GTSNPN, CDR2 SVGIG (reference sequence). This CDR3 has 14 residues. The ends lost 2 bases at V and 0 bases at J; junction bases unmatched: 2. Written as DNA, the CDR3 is TGTGCCTGGAGTCGACAGGGGATGAACACTGAAGCTTTCTTT. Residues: CAWSRQGMNTEAFF.

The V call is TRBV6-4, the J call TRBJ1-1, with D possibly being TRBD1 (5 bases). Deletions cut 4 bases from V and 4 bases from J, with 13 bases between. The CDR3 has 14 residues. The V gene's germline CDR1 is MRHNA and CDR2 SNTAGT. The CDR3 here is CASSAVTGGTEAFF. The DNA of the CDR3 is TGTGCCAGCAGTGCCGTAACCGGGGGCACTGAAGCTTTCTTT.